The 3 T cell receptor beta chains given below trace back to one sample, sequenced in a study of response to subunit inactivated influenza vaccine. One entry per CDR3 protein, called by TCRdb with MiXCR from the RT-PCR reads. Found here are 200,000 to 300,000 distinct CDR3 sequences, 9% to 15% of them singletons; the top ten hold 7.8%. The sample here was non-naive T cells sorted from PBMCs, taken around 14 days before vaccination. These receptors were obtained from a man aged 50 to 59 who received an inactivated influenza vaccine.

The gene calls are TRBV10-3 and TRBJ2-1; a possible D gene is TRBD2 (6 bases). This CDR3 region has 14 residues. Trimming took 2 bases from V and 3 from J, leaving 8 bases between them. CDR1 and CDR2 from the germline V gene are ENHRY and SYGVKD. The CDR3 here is CAISERESYNEQFF. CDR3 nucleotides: TGTGCCATCAGTGAGCGGGAGAGCTACAATGAGCAGTTCTTC.

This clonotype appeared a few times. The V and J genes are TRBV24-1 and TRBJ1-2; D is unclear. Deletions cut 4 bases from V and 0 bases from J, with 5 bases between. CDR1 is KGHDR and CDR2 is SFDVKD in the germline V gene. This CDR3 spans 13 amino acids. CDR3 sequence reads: CATSDRANYGYTF. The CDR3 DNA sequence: TGTGCCACCAGTGACCGGGCTAACTATGGCTACACCTTC.

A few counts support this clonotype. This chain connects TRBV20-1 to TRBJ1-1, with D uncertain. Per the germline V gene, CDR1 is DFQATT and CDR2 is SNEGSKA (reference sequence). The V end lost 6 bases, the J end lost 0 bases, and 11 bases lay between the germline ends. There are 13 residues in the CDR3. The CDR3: CSAQATLNTEAFF. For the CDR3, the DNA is TGCAGTGCCCAGGCGACGTTGAACACTGAAGCTTTCTTT.